A single T cell receptor beta chain is shown here with its context. At the DNA level, this CDR3 is encoded by other sequences in the same sample as well. These data are taken from a study of blood T cell repertoires in COVID-19. In the original workflow: Researchers report that nucleated cell counts were estimated from reference gene primer amplification. The assay was immunoSEQ multiplex PCR, and TCRdb's table has in-frame clones only and misses some. That table is the source of V, J and clone size, and D and trimming were worked out from the DNA. The data contain over 130,000 clones, about 86% of them seen just once; the ten biggest clones take up 3% to 4%. V was pared by 0 bases and J by 4 bases, with 7 bases between. This CDR3 spans 13 amino acids. Germline V gene lookup returns CDR1 SGHDN and CDR2 FVKESK.

The chain employs TRBV14 and TRBJ2-7, with D possibly TRBD2 on 5 matching bases. The origin of this receptor is a man aged 65 to 85 with acute or convalescent COVID-19. The sequencing input was peripheral blood. The CDR3 DNA reads TGTGCCAGCAGCCAAGATCGGGGATACGAGCAGTACTTC. This encodes CASSQDRGYEQYF.